Each of the 27 T cell receptor beta chains below was sequenced from the same sample in a study of blood T cell repertoires in COVID-19. Produced via immunoSEQ multiplex PCR; TCRdb's table is partial and in-frame only. Of a few hundred thousand clones listed, about nine tenths are singletons. Sequencing input: peripheral blood. Source of these receptors: a man in his late teens or twenties with active or convalescent COVID-19.

The J gene is TRBJ2-4, the V gene TRBV7-8; 8 bases align to TRBD2. Germline V CDR1 and CDR2: SGHVS, FQNEAQ. The CDR3 spans 14 residues. V shed 3 bases, J shed 9 bases, and the junction held 7 bases outside the gene matches. CDR3 amino acids: CASSLASGGAIQYF. The CDR3 nucleotides read TGTGCCAGCAGCTTGGCGAGCGGGGGAGCCATTCAGTACTTC.

The V call is TRBV10-2, the J call TRBJ1-2; D gene uncertain. Per germline, CDR1 WSHSY and CDR2 SAAADI. V lost 2 bases and J lost 1, with 2 bases in between. The CDR3 has 12 amino acids. The CDR3 spells CASSELNYGYTF. Here the CDR3 DNA reads TGCGCCAGCAGTGAGCTTAACTATGGCTACACCTTC.

The V and J genes are TRBV4-1 and TRBJ1-5; 9 bases are shared with TRBD1. Germline V gene sequence: CDR1 MGHRA, CDR2 YSYEKL. Trimming at V came to 2 bases and at J to 6 bases, leaving 5 bases not matched to a gene. This CDR3 is built from 15 residues. CDR3 region: CASSQTQGAGQPQHF. CDR3 bases: TGCGCCAGCAGCCAAACACAGGGGGCCGGTCAGCCCCAGCATTTT.

The rearrangement links TRBV29-1 to TRBJ1-5, with 7 bases that match TRBD1. Losses at the gene ends were 7 bases for V and 3 bases for J; bases not matched to a gene: 6. This CDR3 contains 13 residues. Germline V gene lookup returns CDR1 SQVTM and CDR2 ANQGSEA. CDR3 coding DNA: TGCAGCGCACTGACAGGGCTCAATCAGCCCCAGCATTTT. Protein: CSALTGLNQPQHF. Based on the CDR3 plus reference TRBV29-1 and TRBJ1-5, the full variable domain is SAVISQKPSRDICQRGTSLTIQCQVDSQVTMMFWYRQQPGQSLTLIATANQGSEATYESGFVIDKFPISRPNLTFSTLTVSNMSPEDSSIYLCSALTGLNQPQHFGDGTRLSIL.

The CDR3 is CASSDRDRGYSPLHF. CDR3 DNA sequence: TGTGCCAGCAGTGACCGGGACAGGGGTTATTCACCCCTCCACTTT. The chain is built from TRBV25-1 and TRBJ1-6, with 10 bases identical to TRBD1. The germline V gene has CDR1 MGHDK and CDR2 SYGVNS. Unmatched junction bases numbered 4, after V lost 3 bases and J lost 8 bases. This CDR3 contains 15 residues.

This clone was found a few times. The genes are TRBV4-2 and TRBJ2-7; D not resolved. The CDR3 is made up of 15 amino acids. The ends were cut back, 1 base at V and 2 bases at J, with 12 bases in the middle. The germline V gene encodes CDR1 LGHNA and CDR2 YNFKEQ. In DNA, the CDR3 is TGTGCCAGCAGCCAAGGGTCGGTCTTGGCCTACGAGCAGTACTTC. Translated: CASSQGSVLAYEQYF.

This chain uses TRBV6-5 with TRBJ1-1; 10 nucleotides align to TRBD1. The J segment lost 3 bases and the V segment lost 7 bases, leaving 8 bases of the junction unmatched. CDR1 and CDR2 (germline): MNHEY, SVGAGI. The CDR3 spans 15 residues. DNA of the CDR3: TGTGCCAGCAACCGGGACAGGGGAGGCTACACTGAAGCTTTCTTT. Encoded protein: CASNRDRGGYTEAFF.

The chain employs TRBV29-1 and TRBJ1-3, with D perhaps matching TRBD1 (5 bases). The CDR3 is 14 amino acids. Germline V lookup: CDR1 SQVTM, CDR2 ANQGSEA. V gave up 3 bases and J gave up 0 bases, with 9 bases separating them. The CDR3, as DNA: TGCAGCGTTGATGGGGGACTCTCTGGAAACACCATATATTTT. Protein product: CSVDGGLSGNTIYF. Looking up the rest from reference TRBV29-1 and TRBJ1-3 gives the full variable domain: SAVISQKPSRDICQRGTSLTIQCQVDSQVTMMFWYRQQPGQSLTLIATANQGSEATYESGFVIDKFPISRPNLTFSTLTVSNMSPEDSSIYLCSVDGGLSGNTIYFGEGSWLTVV.

This chain connects TRBV2 to TRBJ1-1; perhaps TRBD1 as D (6 bases). The germline V gene encodes CDR1 SNHLY and CDR2 FYNNEI. The CDR3 totals 18 residues. V lost 5 bases and J 1 base, leaving 23 bases between the germline ends. CDR3 DNA sequence: TGTGCCAGCAGTACGCCGCTACAGGGTTTGGTGGGGAACACTGAAGCTTTCTTT. Residues: CASSTPLQGLVGNTEAFF. Variable domain in full (rest from reference TRBV2 and TRBJ1-1): EPEVTQTPSHQVTQMGQEVILRCVPISNHLYFYWYRQILGQKVEFLVSFYNNEISEKSEIFDDQFSVERPDGSNFTLKIRSTKLEDSAMYFCASSTPLQGLVGNTEAFFGQGTRLTVV.

The chain has TRBV28 and TRBJ2-3; 9 bases align to TRBD2. The V and J ends lost 4 bases and 5 bases, in that order; junction bases with no gene match: 7. The germline V gene encodes CDR1 MDHEN and CDR2 SYDVKM. The CDR3 is made up of 15 amino acids. CDR3 in DNA: TGTGCCAGCAGTTGGGGGACTAGCCCCCAAGATACGCAGTATTTT. As protein: CASSWGTSPQDTQYF.

The sample holds one count of this clone. V and J are TRBV7-9 and TRBJ1-1; D is ambiguous. With 2 bases removed from V and 10 bases from J, the gap between germline ends came to 8 bases. This CDR3 is 11 amino acids long. Germline V gives CDR1 SEHNR, CDR2 FQNEAQ (reference sequence). The DNA for the CDR3 is TGTGCCAGCAGCTTACAGAGCGGAGCTTTCTTT. This translates into CASSLQSGAFF.

The genes are TRBV19 and TRBJ2-4; TRBD1 is a possible D gene (6 bases). CDR3 length equals 16 residues. V shed 4 bases and J shed 0 bases, with 13 bases lying between them. Looked up from germline, CDR1 is LNHDA and CDR2 is SQIVND (reference sequence). The CDR3 nucleotides read TGTGCCAGTAGTACCCAACAGGGTCTAGCCAAAAACATTCAGTACTTC. This gives the protein CASSTQQGLAKNIQYF.

V and J are TRBV4-3 and TRBJ2-2; perhaps TRBD2 as D (6 bases). CDR3 length equals 16 residues. Trimming took off 4 bases at V and 6 bases at J, with 18 bases between the two ends. The germline V gene has CDR1 LGHNA and CDR2 YSLEER. CDR3 sequence (DNA): TGCGCCAGCAGCCCGCACAGTCGGGAGCCACCCGGGGAGCTGTTTTTT. This gives the protein CASSPHSREPPGELFF.

V and J are TRBV19 and TRBJ1-6, with D possibly matching TRBD1 (6 bases). The CDR3 has 14 amino acids. Germline CDR1 LNHDA, CDR2 SQIVND (reference sequence). V was cut by 5 bases and J by 8 bases, with 13 bases left in between. The CDR3 is CASSQGPTDSPLHF. Here the CDR3 DNA reads TGTGCCAGTAGTCAGGGGCCGACTGATTCACCCCTCCACTTT.

The rearrangement uses TRBV19 and TRBJ2-2; no clear D. From germline, CDR1 is LNHDA and CDR2 SQIVND (reference sequence). V was shortened by 3 bases and J by 5 bases, with 10 bases between the two germline ends. The CDR3 contains 14 residues. The CDR3 reads CASSIVVRTGELFF. CDR3 nucleotide sequence: TGTGCCAGTAGTATCGTAGTGAGGACCGGGGAGCTGTTTTTT.

This clone showed up just a few times. This sequence joins TRBV6-4 and TRBJ1-1; D is unresolved. Germline CDR1 is MRHNA and CDR2 is SNTAGT. The length of the CDR3 is 14 residues. V was trimmed by 3 bases and J by 1 base, leaving 9 bases between them. The CDR3 loop reads CASSDGESNTEAFF. The CDR3, as DNA: TGTGCCAGCAGTGATGGAGAGTCGAACACTGAAGCTTTCTTT.

The chain joins TRBV11-2 to TRBJ1-4; D gene unclear. The CDR3 has 14 amino acids. Trimming stripped 4 bases from V and 11 bases from J, with 17 bases between. Germline CDR1 and CDR2: SGHAT and FQNNGV. DNA for the CDR3: TGTGCCAGCAGCTCCCGACAAGGGTCGGGGAAACTGTTTTTT. Protein: CASSSRQGSGKLFF.

CDR3 nucleotide sequence: TGTGCCAGCAGCTTGTTGGGGGCGTCGGGCACTGAAGCTTTCTTT. Translation: CASSLLGASGTEAFF. J is TRBJ1-1 and V is TRBV5-5, with D maybe TRBD1 (6 bases). CDR1 is SGHKS, CDR2 YYEKEE, per germline (reference sequence). The germline V and J ends were trimmed by 1 base and 4 bases, with 14 bases remaining between them. The CDR3 extends over 15 amino acids.

This rearrangement joins TRBV11-2 to TRBJ2-7; maybe TRBD2 (5 bases). The CDR3 is 14 amino acids. Germline V CDR1 and CDR2: SGHAT, FQNNGV. Trimming left V 4 bases short and J 1 base short, with 11 bases between. The CDR3 region is CASSYERTSYEQYF. As DNA, the CDR3 is TGTGCCAGCAGCTACGAAAGGACTTCCTACGAGCAGTACTTC. Filled out from reference TRBV11-2 and TRBJ2-7, the complete variable domain reads EAGVAQSPRYKIIEKRQSVAFWCNPISGHATLYWYQQILGQGPKLLIQFQNNGVVDDSQLPKDRFSAERLKGVDSTLKIQPAKLEDSAVYLCASSYERTSYEQYFGPGTRLTVT.

The chain has TRBV21-1 and TRBJ2-1; TRBD1, the table's D call, was not compared with the DNA. TRBV21-1 is flagged as a pseudogene. This CDR3 has 17 amino acids. Written as DNA, the CDR3 is TGTGCCAGCAGGGAGAAAAGGGGTACAGGGGCCCACAATGAGCAGTTCTTC. This translates into CASREKRGTGAHNEQFF.

The chain recombines TRBV3-1 (or the pseudogene TRBV3-2) with TRBJ2-5; no reliable D call. The germline CDR1 and CDR2 sequences are LGHDT and YNNKEL (reference sequence). The V and J ends lost 1 base and 5 bases respectively, with 17 bases between them. CDR3 length equals 16 residues. The CDR3 nucleotides read TGTGCCAGCAGCCAAGCCTTCAGAGGAGCTCGGGAGACCCAGTACTTC. It yields the protein CASSQAFRGARETQYF.

The rearrangement uses TRBV5-1 and TRBJ2-1, with TRBD2 as a possible D gene (7 bases). CDR1 and CDR2 (germline): SGHRS, YFSETQ. V dropped 6 bases and J dropped 0 bases, with 22 bases sitting between them. This CDR3 contains 18 residues. Here the CDR3 DNA reads TGCGCCAGCACCCCGCCTGTAGGCGGGGGCAGCTCCTACAATGAGCAGTTCTTC. Its translation is CASTPPVGGGSSYNEQFF.

This clone was seen a few times. The chain couples TRBV7-9 to TRBJ1-1; 11 bases match TRBD1. The CDR3 spans 15 residues. V trimming: 6 bases; J trimming: 0 bases; junction bases outside the gene matches: 3. The germline gives CDR1 SEHNR, CDR2 FQNEAQ (reference sequence). In nucleotides, the CDR3 is TGTGCCAGCAGGGGACAGGGGGTTATGAACACTGAAGCTTTCTTT. It encodes CASRGQGVMNTEAFF.

This chain uses TRBV6-8 with TRBJ1-3, with D tentatively TRBD1 (6 bases). With 0 bases removed from V and 0 bases from J, the gap between germline ends came to 12 bases. There are 17 residues in the CDR3. Germline V gene data show CDR1 as MNHGY and CDR2 as SAAAGT. The CDR3 coding sequence is TGTGCCAGCAGTTACTCGACAGGTCGGAGCTCTGGAAACACCATATATTTT. This sequence encodes CASSYSTGRSSGNTIYF.

For this clone: The junction departs from germline at one end; a sequencing error may be responsible. V gene TRBV12-3 or TRBV12-4 combines with J gene TRBJ2-7, with D hard to call. The CDR3 has 13 amino acids. The CDR3 protein is CASSLARSSEQYF. The CDR3 DNA sequence: TGTGCCAGCAGTTTAGCGCGATCCTCCGAGCAGTACTTC.

This chain connects TRBV28 to TRBJ1-5; D not resolved. The CDR3 spans 13 residues. V lost 7 bases and J lost 6, with 13 bases in between. Per germline, CDR1 MDHEN and CDR2 SYDVKM. CDR3 residues: CASTRPRSQPQHF. The CDR3 DNA sequence: TGTGCCAGCACGCGGCCGAGGAGTCAGCCCCAGCATTTT. Full variable domain (rest looked up from reference TRBV28 and TRBJ1-5): DVKVTQSSRYLVKRTGEKVFLECVQDMDHENMFWYRQDPGLGLRLIYFSYDVKMKEKGDIPEGYSVSREKKERFSLILESASTNQTSMYLCASTRPRSQPQHFGDGTRLSIL.

The chain recombines TRBV7-9 with TRBJ2-1, with D possibly matching TRBD1 (6 bases). The CDR3 runs to 15 residues. Trimming shortened V by 7 bases and J by 3 bases, and 16 bases separated the two germline ends. Per the germline V gene, CDR1 is SEHNR and CDR2 is FQNEAQ (reference sequence). The CDR3 DNA follows: TGTGCCAGCATAACCGGCACAGGGATCTACAATGAGCAGTTCTTC. Its protein product is CASITGTGIYNEQFF.